This T cell receptor beta chain came from a study of blood T cell repertoires in COVID-19. Germline assignment: CDR1 DFQATT and CDR2 SNEGSKA (reference sequence). Between the trimmed V and J ends, which lost 4 bases and 8 bases, there was a span of 5 bases. The CDR3 spans 10 residues. In the study's own analysis: Estimated nucleated cell counts came from reference gene primer amplification. Profiled with immunoSEQ multiplex PCR; TCRdb holds only in-frame clones, not every one. V and J calls and clone size follow that table, whereas D and trimming were derived from the DNA. The sample holds roughly 140,000 clones, around 90% seen once.

The chain joins TRBV20-1 to TRBJ1-4; D gene ambiguous. This sequence originates from a woman older than 75 with acute or convalescent COVID-19. The specimen sequenced was peripheral blood. CDR3 bases: TGCAGTGCTATCAGGGAAAAACTGTTTTTT. It encodes CSAIREKLFF.